The 9 T cell receptor beta chains reported below all come from one sample, sequenced in a study of T-cell memory formation after mild COVID-19. TCRdb called the 5' RACE reads again in MiXCR, with one record for every CDR3 protein. The table lists fewer than 500,000 distinct CDR3 sequences, about 23% of them singletons, with 9.5% to 15% in the top ten. The sample comprised PBMCs or a T cell subset sorted from them (not recorded which). The receptors originated from an adult woman who had mild COVID-19 (a few samples of this study predate the infection). Cell type and time point are not known.

A few counts support this clonotype. The CDR3 loop is CASSPGGSTGELFF. For the CDR3, the DNA is TGTGCCAGCAGCCCCGGGGGATCTACCGGGGAGCTGTTTTTT. This chain connects TRBV3-1 to TRBJ2-2; D may be TRBD2 (6 bases). With 4 bases removed from V and 5 bases from J, the gap between germline ends came to 11 bases. CDR3 size: 14 residues. Germline V gene lookup returns CDR1 LGHDT and CDR2 YNNKEL (reference sequence).

This clonotype was recorded a few times. The V call is TRBV29-1, the J call TRBJ2-7, with 8 positions matching TRBD2. Germline V lookup: CDR1 SQVTM, CDR2 ANQGSEA. The CDR3 spans 18 residues. V shed 0 bases, J shed 2 bases, and the junction held 15 bases outside the gene matches. The CDR3 is CSVEDSLGGSGAPYEQYF. DNA for the CDR3: TGCAGCGTTGAAGACTCCCTAGGTGGTAGCGGGGCCCCCTACGAGCAGTACTTC.

This clonotype was found a few times. This chain links TRBV7-2 with TRBJ2-7, with D perhaps assigned TRBD1 or TRBD2 (6 bases each). Trimming took off 6 bases at V and 2 bases at J, with 17 bases between the two ends. Germline assignment: CDR1 SGHTA and CDR2 FQGNSA. This CDR3 comprises 15 residues. CDR3 bases: TGTGCCAGCAGGATAGGTGGGGGGCCCGCCTACGAGCAGTACTTC. This sequence encodes CASRIGGGPAYEQYF.

The J gene is TRBJ1-1, the V gene TRBV4-1; D ambiguous. Germline V lookup: CDR1 MGHRA, CDR2 YSYEKL. The CDR3 loop spans 17 amino acids. Trimming cost V 0 bases and J 8 bases, with 22 bases left between them. The CDR3 coding sequence is TGCGCCAGCAGCCAAGACACGCCTGGAGGATGGAGAGGAGAAGCTTTCTTT. Translation gives CASSQDTPGGWRGEAFF.

This chain connects TRBV7-9 to TRBJ2-2; 8 nucleotides match TRBD2. Germline assignment: CDR1 SEHNR and CDR2 FQNEAQ (reference sequence). This CDR3 is 16 amino acids long. V gave up 0 bases and J gave up 0 bases; unmatched junction bases: 0. The CDR3 loop reads CASSLATSANTGELFF. In nucleotides, the CDR3 is TGTGCCAGCAGCTTAGCGACTAGCGCGAACACCGGGGAGCTGTTTTTT.

The rearrangement joins TRBV19 to TRBJ1-1; a weak D match, TRBD1 (5 bases). The V end lost 3 bases, the J end lost 5 bases, and 10 bases lay between the germline ends. Germline CDR1 and CDR2: LNHDA and SQIVND (reference sequence). The CDR3 loop spans 13 amino acids. This chain's CDR3 is CASSMAGGTEAFF. The CDR3 DNA reads TGTGCCAGTAGTATGGCGGGGGGGACTGAAGCTTTCTTT.

This clonotype was detected ten times or more. The J gene is TRBJ2-3, the V gene TRBV15, with 10 bases fitting TRBD1. The germline gives CDR1 LNHNV, CDR2 YYDKDF (reference sequence). The CDR3 is 14 residues long. The V gene end was trimmed by 3 bases and the J gene end by 3 bases; junction bases not matched to a gene: 0. DNA of the CDR3: TGTGCCACCAGCAGGGGACAGGGGACAGATACGCAGTATTTT. Amino acids: CATSRGQGTDTQYF.

V gene TRBV10-3 combines with J gene TRBJ1-2; tentative D call: TRBD1 (5 bases). This CDR3 contains 14 residues. The germline V and J ends were trimmed by 4 bases and 2 bases, with 11 bases remaining between them. Germline assignment: CDR1 ENHRY and CDR2 SYGVKD. The CDR3 DNA reads as TGTGCCATCAGTGCAGGAGGGGCAAACTATGGCTACACCTTC. Its translation: CAISAGGANYGYTF.

J is TRBJ2-4 and V is TRBV12-3 or TRBV12-4; possible D gene TRBD2, 6 bases. Trimming took 6 bases from V and 8 from J, leaving 14 bases between them. This CDR3 has 13 residues. CDR3 in amino acids: CASSRDRLDIQYF. CDR3 DNA sequence: TGTGCCAGCAGCCGCGACAGACTAGACATTCAGTACTTC.